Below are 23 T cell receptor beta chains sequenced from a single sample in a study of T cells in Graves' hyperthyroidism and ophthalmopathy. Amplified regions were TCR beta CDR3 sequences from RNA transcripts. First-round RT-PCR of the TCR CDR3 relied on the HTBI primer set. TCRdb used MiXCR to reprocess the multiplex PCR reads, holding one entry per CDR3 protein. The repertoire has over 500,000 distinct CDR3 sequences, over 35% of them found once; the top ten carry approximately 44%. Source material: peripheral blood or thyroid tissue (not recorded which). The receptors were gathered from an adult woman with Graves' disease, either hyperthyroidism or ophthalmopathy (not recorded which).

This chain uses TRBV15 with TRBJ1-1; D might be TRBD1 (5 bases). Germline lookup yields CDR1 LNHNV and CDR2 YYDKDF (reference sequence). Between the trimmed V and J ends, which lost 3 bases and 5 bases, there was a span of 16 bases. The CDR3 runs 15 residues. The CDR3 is CATSSMEQGGTEAFF. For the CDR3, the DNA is TGTGCCACCAGCAGCATGGAGCAGGGAGGGACTGAAGCTTTCTTT.

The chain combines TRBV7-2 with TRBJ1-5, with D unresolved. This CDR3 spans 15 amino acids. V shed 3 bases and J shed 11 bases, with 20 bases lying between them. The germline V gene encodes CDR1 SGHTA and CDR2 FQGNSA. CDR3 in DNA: TGTGCCAGCAGCTTGCGCCTAGCGGGAGCGGAGACCCAGCATTTT. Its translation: CASSLRLAGAETQHF.

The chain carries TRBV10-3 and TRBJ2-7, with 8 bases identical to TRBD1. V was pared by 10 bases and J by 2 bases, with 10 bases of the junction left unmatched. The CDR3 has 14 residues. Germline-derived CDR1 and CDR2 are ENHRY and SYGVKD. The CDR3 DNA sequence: TGTGCCAGCAGCTTGATGGACAGGGCCTACGAGCAGTACTTC. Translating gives CASSLMDRAYEQYF.

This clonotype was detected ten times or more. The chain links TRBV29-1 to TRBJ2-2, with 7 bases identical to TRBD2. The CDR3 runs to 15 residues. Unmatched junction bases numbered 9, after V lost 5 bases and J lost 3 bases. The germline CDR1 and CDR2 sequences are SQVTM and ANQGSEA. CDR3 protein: CSVTGRESHTGELFF. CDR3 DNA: TGCAGCGTTACTGGGCGGGAGTCGCACACCGGGGAGCTGTTTTTT.

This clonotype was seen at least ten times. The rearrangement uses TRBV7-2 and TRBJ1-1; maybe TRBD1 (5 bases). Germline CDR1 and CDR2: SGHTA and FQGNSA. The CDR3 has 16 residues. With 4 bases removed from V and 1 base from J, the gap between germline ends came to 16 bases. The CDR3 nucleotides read TGTGCCAGCAGCTCCCTCAACAGGCAAACGAACACTGAAGCTTTCTTT. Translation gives CASSSLNRQTNTEAFF.

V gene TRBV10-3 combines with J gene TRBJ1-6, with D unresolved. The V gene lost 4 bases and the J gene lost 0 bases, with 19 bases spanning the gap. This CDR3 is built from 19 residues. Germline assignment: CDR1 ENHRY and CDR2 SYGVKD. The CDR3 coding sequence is TGTGCCATCAGTGCCGCCGGGAGACCAACGAGCTCCTATAATTCACCCCTCCACTTT. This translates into CAISAAGRPTSSYNSPLHF.

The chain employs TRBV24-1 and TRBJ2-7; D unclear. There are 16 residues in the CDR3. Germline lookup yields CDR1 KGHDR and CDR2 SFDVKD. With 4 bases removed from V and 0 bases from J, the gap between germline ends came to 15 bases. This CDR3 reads CATSETGSVGSYEQYF. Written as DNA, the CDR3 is TGTGCCACCAGTGAGACCGGGTCAGTCGGCTCCTACGAGCAGTACTTC.

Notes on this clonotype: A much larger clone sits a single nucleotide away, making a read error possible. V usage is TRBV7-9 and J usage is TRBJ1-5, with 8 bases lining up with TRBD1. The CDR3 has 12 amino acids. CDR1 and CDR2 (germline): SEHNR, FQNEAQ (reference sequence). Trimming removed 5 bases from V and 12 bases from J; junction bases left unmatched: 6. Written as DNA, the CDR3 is TGTGCCAGCAGCCACCGGGACAGGAACCAGCATTTT. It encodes CASSHRDRNQHF. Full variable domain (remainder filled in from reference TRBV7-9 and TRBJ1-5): DTGVSQNPRHKITKRGQNVTFRCDPISEHNRLYWYRQTLGQGPEFLTYFQNEAQLEKSRLLSDRFSAERPKGSFSTLEIQRTEQGDSAMYLCASSHRDRNQHFGDGTRLSIL.

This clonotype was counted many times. CDR3 residues: CSAPPGTEHYGYTF. The CDR3 DNA follows: TGCAGTGCCCCGCCTGGGACAGAGCACTATGGCTACACCTTC. J is TRBJ1-2 and V is TRBV20-1, with 7 bases that match TRBD1. The length of the CDR3 is 14 residues. Losses at the gene ends were 6 bases for V and 3 bases for J; bases not matched to a gene: 10. CDR1 is DFQATT and CDR2 is SNEGSKA in the germline V gene (reference sequence).

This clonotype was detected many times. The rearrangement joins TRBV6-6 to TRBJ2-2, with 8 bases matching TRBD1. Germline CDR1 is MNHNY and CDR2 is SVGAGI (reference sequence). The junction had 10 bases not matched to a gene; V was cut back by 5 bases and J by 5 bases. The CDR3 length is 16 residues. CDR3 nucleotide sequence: TGTGCCAGCAGTCCCGGACAGGGTTCGCGGACCGGGGAGCTGTTTTTT. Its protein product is CASSPGQGSRTGELFF.

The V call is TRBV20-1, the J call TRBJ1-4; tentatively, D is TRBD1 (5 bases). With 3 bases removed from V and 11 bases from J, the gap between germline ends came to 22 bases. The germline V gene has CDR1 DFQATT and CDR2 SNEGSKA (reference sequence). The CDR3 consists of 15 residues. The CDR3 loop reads CSASPTWGEGGKLFF. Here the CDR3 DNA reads TGCAGTGCTAGCCCCACTTGGGGGGAGGGTGGGAAACTGTTTTTT.

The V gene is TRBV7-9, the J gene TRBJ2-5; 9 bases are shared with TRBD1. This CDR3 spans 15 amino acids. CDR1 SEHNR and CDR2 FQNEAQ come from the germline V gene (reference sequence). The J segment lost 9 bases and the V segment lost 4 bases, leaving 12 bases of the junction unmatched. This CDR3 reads CASSSDRGSNQPQYF. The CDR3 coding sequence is TGTGCCAGCAGCTCGGACAGGGGAAGCAATCAGCCCCAGTACTTC.

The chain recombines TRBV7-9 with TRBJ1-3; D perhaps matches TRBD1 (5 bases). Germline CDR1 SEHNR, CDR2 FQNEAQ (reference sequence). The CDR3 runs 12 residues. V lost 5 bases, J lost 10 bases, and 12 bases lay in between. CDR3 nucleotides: TGTGCCAGCAGCGGGGCGTGGGGGACCATATATTTT. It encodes CASSGAWGTIYF.

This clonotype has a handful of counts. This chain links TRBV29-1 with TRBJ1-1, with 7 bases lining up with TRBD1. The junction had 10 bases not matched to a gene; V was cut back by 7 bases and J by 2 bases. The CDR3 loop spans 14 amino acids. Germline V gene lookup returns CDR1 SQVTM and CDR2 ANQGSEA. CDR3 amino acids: CSGQGRLSNTEAFF. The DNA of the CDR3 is TGCAGCGGACAGGGACGTTTATCTAACACTGAAGCTTTCTTT.

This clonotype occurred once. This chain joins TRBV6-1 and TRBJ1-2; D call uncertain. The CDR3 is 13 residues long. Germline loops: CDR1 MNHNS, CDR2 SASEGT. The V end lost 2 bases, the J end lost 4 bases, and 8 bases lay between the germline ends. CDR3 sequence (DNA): TGTGCCAGCAGTGAACACGGCAGCTATGGCTACACCTTC. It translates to CASSEHGSYGYTF.

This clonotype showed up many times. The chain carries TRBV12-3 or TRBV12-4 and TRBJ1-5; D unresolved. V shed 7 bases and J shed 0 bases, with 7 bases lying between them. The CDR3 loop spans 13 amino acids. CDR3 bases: TGTGCCAGCAACTTCAATAGCAATCAGCCCCAGCATTTT. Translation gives CASNFNSNQPQHF.

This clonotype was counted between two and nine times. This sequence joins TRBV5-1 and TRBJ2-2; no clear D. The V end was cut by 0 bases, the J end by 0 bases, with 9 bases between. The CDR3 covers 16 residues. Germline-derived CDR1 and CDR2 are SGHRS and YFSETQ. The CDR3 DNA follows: TGCGCCAGCAGCTTGGGCCCCAGGACGAACACCGGGGAGCTGTTTTTT. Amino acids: CASSLGPRTNTGELFF.

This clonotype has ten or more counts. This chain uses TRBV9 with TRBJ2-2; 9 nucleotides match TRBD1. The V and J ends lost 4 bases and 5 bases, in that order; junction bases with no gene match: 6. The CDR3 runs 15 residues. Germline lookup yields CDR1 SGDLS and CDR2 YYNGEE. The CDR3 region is CASSIQGAGTGELFF. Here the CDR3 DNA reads TGTGCCAGCAGCATACAGGGGGCGGGGACCGGGGAGCTGTTTTTT.

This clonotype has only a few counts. The CDR3 spells CSARPTAYTEAFF. The CDR3 DNA is TGCAGTGCTAGGCCGACAGCTTACACTGAAGCTTTCTTT. The V and J genes are TRBV20-1 and TRBJ1-1; possibly TRBD1 for D (5 bases). Germline V gene data show CDR1 as DFQATT and CDR2 as SNEGSKA (reference sequence). CDR3 length: 13 amino acids. The ends were cut back, 3 bases at V and 3 bases at J, with 11 bases in the middle.

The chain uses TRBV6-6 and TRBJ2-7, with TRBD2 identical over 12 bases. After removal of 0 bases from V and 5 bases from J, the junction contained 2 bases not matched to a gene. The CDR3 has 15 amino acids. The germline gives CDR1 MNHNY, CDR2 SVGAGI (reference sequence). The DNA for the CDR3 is TGTGCCAGCAGTTACTCGGGACTAGCGGGCCACGAGCAGTACTTC. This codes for CASSYSGLAGHEQYF.

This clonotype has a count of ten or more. This chain's CDR3 is CSAPPLQETQYF. The CDR3 DNA reads as TGCAGTGCCCCGCCCCTCCAAGAGACCCAGTACTTC. The rearrangement uses TRBV20-1 and TRBJ2-5; D unresolved. CDR1 and CDR2 (germline): DFQATT, SNEGSKA (reference sequence). Between the trimmed V and J ends, which lost 6 bases and 1 base, there was a span of 9 bases. This CDR3 spans 12 amino acids.

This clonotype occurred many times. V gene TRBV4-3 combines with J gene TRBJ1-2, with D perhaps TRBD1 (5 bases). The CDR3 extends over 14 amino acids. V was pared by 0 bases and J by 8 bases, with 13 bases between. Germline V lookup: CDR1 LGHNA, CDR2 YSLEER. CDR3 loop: CASSQDRVAGGYTF. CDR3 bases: TGCGCCAGCAGCCAAGACAGGGTGGCGGGAGGCTACACCTTC.

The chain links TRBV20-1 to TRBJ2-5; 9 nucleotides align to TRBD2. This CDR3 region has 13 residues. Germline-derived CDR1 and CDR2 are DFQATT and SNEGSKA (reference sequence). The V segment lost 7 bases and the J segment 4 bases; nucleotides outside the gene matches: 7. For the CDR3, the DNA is TGCAGTGGTGCTAGCGGGATTACAGAGACCCAGTACTTC. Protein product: CSGASGITETQYF.